The 7 T cell receptor beta chains below all came from one sample that was sequenced in a study of cytomegalovirus exposure and HLA in healthy donors (TCRdb year 2017). Preparation of the library involved the immunoSEQ multiplex PCR assay. For the multiplex PCR, a mixture combining 60 forward primers for TCR Vbeta segments and 13 reverse primers for TCR Jbeta segments was used. TCRdb holds this immuneACCESS table with in-frame rearrangements only. Some clones are missing; in checked studies, unresolved V genes explain under half, and the rest has no known cause. The sample has 150,000 to 200,000 clones on record, 79% of them singletons. The ten largest clones capture nearly 4.5% of the sample. Input material: PBMCs. The receptors stem from a woman aged 25-40 years in good health and CMV-seropositive.

The chain recombines TRBV6-6 with TRBJ1-4, with 10 positions matching TRBD1. The CDR3 covers 14 residues. V was pared by 6 bases and J by 6 bases, with 4 bases of the junction left unmatched. Germline lookup yields CDR1 MNHNY and CDR2 SVGAGI (reference sequence). The CDR3 DNA reads as TGTGCCAGCAGCCGACAGGGGGCATATGAAAAACTGTTTTTT. Translating it yields CASSRQGAYEKLFF.

J is TRBJ2-7 and V is TRBV7-8; TRBD1 matches at 8 bases. The V and J ends lost 5 bases and 3 bases, in that order; junction bases with no gene match: 12. This CDR3 region has 16 residues. Looked up from germline, CDR1 is SGHVS and CDR2 is FQNEAQ. As DNA, the CDR3 is TGTGCCAGCAGCACAGGAGGGGACAGGCCTAACTACGAGCAGTACTTC. Its protein product is CASSTGGDRPNYEQYF.

The chain links TRBV13 to TRBJ2-7; TRBD1 might be the D (6 bases). V was clipped by 6 bases and J by 4 bases, with 16 bases between them. This CDR3 contains 14 residues. Germline V gene sequence: CDR1 PRHDT, CDR2 FYEKMQ (reference sequence). The CDR3: CASRAAGTRYEQYF. The CDR3 bases are TGTGCCAGCAGAGCTGCCGGGACAAGATACGAGCAGTACTTC.

The CDR3 region has the DNA TGTGCCAGCCGGGAGCGAGACAATGAGCAGTTCTTC. It encodes CASRERDNEQFF. The genes are TRBV2 and TRBJ2-1; possible D gene TRBD2, 6 bases. The CDR3 spans 12 residues. V was clipped by 8 bases and J by 5 bases, with 10 bases between them. Per the germline V gene, CDR1 is SNHLY and CDR2 is FYNNEI.

The rearrangement joins TRBV7-2 to TRBJ2-5; perhaps TRBD2 as D (5 bases). Trimming shortened V by 5 bases and J by 5 bases, and 15 bases separated the two germline ends. The length of the CDR3 is 14 residues. Germline lookup yields CDR1 SGHTA and CDR2 FQGNSA. CDR3 protein: CASSTSLGSETQYF. CDR3 coding DNA: TGTGCCAGCAGCACTAGTCTAGGATCCGAGACCCAGTACTTC.

V gene TRBV5-4 combines with J gene TRBJ1-2, with 7 nucleotides matching TRBD1. Germline V gene lookup returns CDR1 SGHNT and CDR2 YYREEE (reference sequence). This CDR3 has 15 amino acids. V gave up 0 bases and J gave up 0 bases; unmatched junction bases: 2. CDR3 protein: CASSLGTGTNYGYTF. The DNA of the CDR3 is TGTGCCAGCAGCTTGGGGACAGGCACTAACTATGGCTACACCTTC. Full variable domain (remainder filled in from reference TRBV5-4 and TRBJ1-2): ETGVTQSPTHLIKTRGQQVTLRCSSQSGHNTVSWYQQALGQGPQFIFQYYREEENGRGNFPPRFSGLQFPNYSSELNVNALELDDSALYLCASSLGTGTNYGYTFGSGTRLTVV.

J is TRBJ1-1 and V is TRBV27; 7 nucleotides agree with TRBD1. The germline V gene has CDR1 MNHEY and CDR2 SMNVEV (reference sequence). The V gene end was trimmed by 2 bases and the J gene end by 4 bases; junction bases not matched to a gene: 4. The CDR3 totals 14 residues. The DNA for the CDR3 is TGTGCCAGCAGTTTACTAGGGGGCCTCACTGAAGCTTTCTTT. Its protein product is CASSLLGGLTEAFF.